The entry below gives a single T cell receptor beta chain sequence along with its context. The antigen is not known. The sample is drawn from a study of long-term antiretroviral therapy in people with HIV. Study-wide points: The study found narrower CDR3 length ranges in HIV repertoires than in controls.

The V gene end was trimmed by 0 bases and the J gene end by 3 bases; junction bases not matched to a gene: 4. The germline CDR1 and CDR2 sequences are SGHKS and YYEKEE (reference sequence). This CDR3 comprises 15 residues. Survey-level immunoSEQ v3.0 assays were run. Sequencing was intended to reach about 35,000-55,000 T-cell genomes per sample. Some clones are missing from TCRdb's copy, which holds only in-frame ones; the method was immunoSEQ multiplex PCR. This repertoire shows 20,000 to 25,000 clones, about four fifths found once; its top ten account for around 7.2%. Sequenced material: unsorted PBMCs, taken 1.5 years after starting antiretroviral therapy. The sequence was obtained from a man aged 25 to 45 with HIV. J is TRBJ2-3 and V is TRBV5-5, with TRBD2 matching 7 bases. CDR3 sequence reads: CASSLGWGGTDTQYF. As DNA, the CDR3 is TGTGCCAGCAGCTTGGGGTGGGGGGGGACAGATACGCAGTATTTT.